This T cell receptor beta chain emerged from a study of post-analysis software for immune sequencing data. Findings and caveats of the study: With TRBV5-6, TRBV5-1 and TRBV20-1 included, about five TRBV segments were more frequent in patients than in controls.

Points on this clonotype: What it binds is unknown.

Prepared libraries of TCR beta cDNA carried unique molecular identifiers. MiXCR was run by TCRdb on the PCR reads, yielding one entry per CDR3 protein. The sample has around 770,000 distinct CDR3 sequences; about 45% are singletons. With 5 bases removed from V and 0 bases from J, the gap between germline ends came to 8 bases. CDR1 MNHEY and CDR2 SVGAGI come from the germline V gene. The CDR3 has 15 amino acids. What was sequenced was blood. The chain employs TRBV6-5 and TRBJ2-6, with a tentative D call TRBD1 (5 bases). This clonotype originated in a girl aged 5-17 years with multiple sclerosis. The DNA of the CDR3 is TGTGCCAGCAGTAGACAGCACTCTGGGGCCAACGTCCTGACTTTC. Translated: CASSRQHSGANVLTF.